This T cell receptor beta chain derives from a study of cytomegalovirus exposure and HLA in healthy donors. Study-wide results and limits: Later work showed greater clonal expansion in HLA-associated TCR beta chains than in equally common others. Sequencing probably produced one cluster of sequence variants that were highly shared. Across HLA loci, a later analysis found differing TCR association rates, with DRB1 most and HLA-C fewest.

Use of 60 Vbeta and 13 Jbeta primers characterized the PCR. This table comes from immunoSEQ multiplex PCR, and its TCRdb copy is limited to in-frame clones, with some not included. The sample lists over 100,000 clones, around 86% occurring once. The germline V gene has CDR1 KGHSH and CDR2 LQKENI. V was clipped by 6 bases and J by 2 bases, with 22 bases between them. The CDR3 contains 18 residues. Comment on this clone: The antigen remains undetermined.

Sequencing was done on a sample of PBMCs. The chain recombines TRBV18 with TRBJ1-4; D gene uncertain. This sequence originates from a woman in her twenties or thirties in good health and CMV-seronegative. In DNA, the CDR3 is TGTGCCAGCTCCCTTACACCTCAAGCGACCGTCACTAATGAAAAACTGTTTTTT. Its translation: CASSLTPQATVTNEKLFF.